One T cell receptor (beta chain) is described in this entry. This sample was taken from a study of blood T cell repertoires in COVID-19. Per the authors' pipeline: It was from reference gene primer amplification that nucleated cell counts were estimated. Sequencing used immunoSEQ multiplex PCR; TCRdb keeps in-frame clones, though not all of them. V and J calls and clone size are given by that table; D and trimming were obtained from the DNA. The sample lists some 2,200 clones; roughly 87% were seen once. The TCR sequence derives from a man in his 70s with active COVID-19. Source material: peripheral blood.

CDR3 DNA: TGTGCCAGCAGACGGACAGTGCGCACAGATACGCAGTATTTT. Amino acids: CASRRTVRTDTQYF. The gene calls are TRBV3-1 (or the pseudogene TRBV3-2) and TRBJ2-3, with D possibly matching TRBD1 (6 bases). V lost 6 bases, J lost 1 base, and 11 bases lay in between. This CDR3 is built from 14 residues. Germline lookup yields CDR1 LGHDT and CDR2 YNNKEL (reference sequence).